This T cell receptor beta chain was captured in a study of beta chain features in type 1 diabetes. Study observations and caveats: A pattern of fewer insertions and more deletions at VDJ junctions was seen in type 1 diabetes patients. Whether HLA type influences TCRB rearrangement remained unresolved here. The naive, central memory and Treg TCRB repertoires showed an apparent similarity that was greater among patients than among healthy donors.

The study reverse transcribed the entire isolated RNA, so it sequenced expressed TCRB transcripts. Assay used: immunoSEQ multiplex PCR; TCRdb lists only in-frame clones, some missing. Of roughly 610,000 clones in the sample, roughly a sixth were seen once. About this clone: What it binds is not known.

Trimming took 3 bases from V and 0 from J, leaving 15 bases between them. The CDR3 runs 16 residues. Per germline, CDR1 SGHNT and CDR2 YYREEE (reference sequence). A CD45RO/CCR7/CD25/CD127/CD95/CD27 panel sorted naive, central memory, regulatory and stem cell-like memory CD4+ cells. The chain employs TRBV5-4 and TRBJ1-1; D ambiguous. Sequenced: naive CD4+ T cells from blood. This TCR was recovered from a man younger than 30 in good health. In DNA, the CDR3 is TGTGCCAGCAGCTCGTCAACCGGACGGATGAACACTGAAGCTTTCTTT. It yields the protein CASSSSTGRMNTEAFF.